This TCR beta chain came from a study of identical twins. General study points: Recombination models fit unrelated individuals' TCR alpha sharing but underestimated twins'.

This clonotype was seen just once. Its antigen is still unknown. The V and J ends lost 3 bases and 0 bases respectively, with 11 bases between them. The CDR3 loop spans 14 amino acids. Germline V gene data show CDR1 as DFQATT and CDR2 as SNEGSKA (reference sequence). One entry per CDR3 protein results from TCRdb running MiXCR on the 5' RACE reads. This table holds hundreds of thousands of distinct CDR3 sequences, approximately 13% found once. The data were also submitted as part of a second study, on yellow fever vaccine responses in identical twins.

The TCR sequence derives from a woman younger than 35 in good health. Sequencing input: CD8+ T cells sorted from blood. J is TRBJ1-1 and V is TRBV20-1, with D uncertain. For the CDR3, the DNA is TGCAGTGCTAGCCCCCCGGGGATGAACACTGAAGCTTTCTTT. Translating gives CSASPPGMNTEAFF.